This TCR beta chain was identified during a study of metastatic and nonmetastatic thyroid tumors. Across the whole study: Peripheral blood and tumor or nodule samples from malignant and benign thyroid patients were compared.

Through MiXCR, TCRdb re-clonotyped the PCR reads. The table includes roughly 4,700 clones, about 30% detected once. CDR3 size: 13 residues. Germline values: CDR1 MNHNS, CDR2 SASEGT. Trimming cost V 6 bases and J 4 bases, with 12 bases left between them. This clone was counted between two and nine times. Patients had received no treatment of any kind before thyroid surgery. The chain recombines TRBV6-1 with TRBJ1-2; D is unresolved. The receptor comes from a female donor with papillary thyroid cancer or a benign thyroid nodule (not recorded which). Some clones in this sample may be carry-over from other donors' samples. Sequencing was carried out using adjacent normal tissue. CDR3 nucleotide sequence: TGTGCCAGCAGGTCAGATTCTAGCTATGGCTACACCTTC. Amino acids: CASRSDSSYGYTF.